The entry that follows covers one T cell receptor (beta chain) sequence. The entry originates in a study of control samples from healthy donors and cancer patients. This CDR3 contains 15 residues. Germline V gene lookup returns CDR1 SNHLY and CDR2 FYNNEI. Trimming took 8 bases from V and 3 from J, leaving 16 bases between them. This table comes from immunoSEQ multiplex PCR, and its TCRdb copy is limited to in-frame clones, with some not included. The sample contains about 170,000 clones, 80% to 95% of which appear only once. The sample was blood. The rearrangement joins TRBV2 to TRBJ1-4, with D possibly being TRBD1 (6 bases). The sequence was collected from a woman aged 60-75 years in good health. CDR3 residues: CASRTEQGPNEKLFF. CDR3 nucleotide sequence: TGTGCCAGCCGAACAGAACAGGGCCCTAATGAAAAACTGTTTTTT.